The 12 T cell receptor beta chains below were found in one sample sequenced in a study of CD8 T cells in ankylosing spondylitis. A single record per CDR3 protein comes from TCRdb applying MiXCR to the 5' RACE reads. This table holds about 300,000 distinct CDR3 sequences, around 21% found once. The sample consisted of blood, either unsorted or a sorted T cell fraction (not recorded which). These TCRs come from a female donor with ankylosing spondylitis or in good health (not recorded which).

In the case of this clonotype: Mismatch with germline at one junction end may stem from a read error. The chain carries TRBV4-1 and TRBJ1-1; possibly TRBD1 for D (6 bases). The CDR3 consists of 15 residues. Germline lookup yields CDR1 MGHRA and CDR2 YSYEKL. The CDR3 sequence is CASSRGEGVKTEAFF. CDR3 nucleotides: TGCGCCAGCAGCCGAGGGGAGGGGGTGAAGACTGAAGCTTTCTTT.

The chain couples TRBV6-5 to TRBJ2-1, with D possibly TRBD2 on 6 matching bases. Per germline, CDR1 MNHEY and CDR2 SVGAGI. The V and J ends lost 8 bases and 5 bases respectively, with 7 bases between them. CDR3 length equals 11 residues. CDR3 sequence (DNA): TGTGCCAGCCAGCGGGACAATGAGCAGTTCTTC. Translation gives CASQRDNEQFF.

Only a few counts were recorded for this clonotype. The chain links TRBV7-2 to TRBJ1-2; TRBD1 is a possible D gene (5 bases). The CDR3 has 13 residues. V lost 5 bases and J 5 bases, leaving 12 bases between the germline ends. CDR1 is SGHTA, CDR2 FQGNSA, per germline. In DNA form, the CDR3 reads TGTGCCAGCAGCCAGGGATGGGGATATGGCTACACCTTC. Translation gives CASSQGWGYGYTF.

The sample holds a few counts of this clonotype. The V gene is TRBV15, the J gene TRBJ2-3, with D unresolved. CDR3 length: 16 amino acids. Germline V gene data show CDR1 as LNHNV and CDR2 as YYDKDF (reference sequence). V was pared by 3 bases and J by 0 bases, with 13 bases between. Here the CDR3 DNA reads TGTGCCACCAGCAGGGGCGGACCGCGGAGCACAGATACGCAGTATTTT. Protein product: CATSRGGPRSTDTQYF.

This clonotype has a handful of counts. The CDR3 here is CSAGSGQGYPNEQFF. The DNA for the CDR3 is TGCAGTGCAGGATCGGGACAGGGTTACCCCAATGAGCAGTTCTTC. The rearrangement uses TRBV20-1 and TRBJ2-1; TRBD1 matches 9 bases. In germline, CDR1 is DFQATT, CDR2 SNEGSKA (reference sequence). The CDR3 extends over 15 amino acids. Losses at the gene ends were 6 bases for V and 6 bases for J; bases not matched to a gene: 12.

This clonotype was counted many times. This chain connects TRBV20-1 to TRBJ2-5, with 7 bases lining up with TRBD2. CDR3 size: 16 residues. Germline values: CDR1 DFQATT, CDR2 SNEGSKA (reference sequence). The V gene end was trimmed by 2 bases and the J gene end by 1 base; junction bases not matched to a gene: 10. CDR3 sequence: CSARPWTSTLQETQYF. The CDR3 region has the DNA TGCAGTGCTAGACCCTGGACTAGTACCCTCCAAGAGACCCAGTACTTC.

This clonotype was detected a few times. The chain has TRBV20-1 and TRBJ2-1; no reliable D call. Germline loops: CDR1 DFQATT, CDR2 SNEGSKA (reference sequence). Trimming pared 3 bases from V and 4 bases from J, leaving 4 bases between. The CDR3 contains 11 residues. CDR3 protein: CSASSYNEQFF. DNA for the CDR3: TGCAGTGCTAGCTCATACAATGAGCAGTTCTTC.

This clonotype turned up a few times. The chain uses TRBV19 and TRBJ2-7; TRBD1 matches at 7 bases. From germline, CDR1 is LNHDA and CDR2 SQIVND (reference sequence). The trim removed 5 bases at V and 1 base at J, leaving 5 bases unmatched. The CDR3 length is 14 residues. The CDR3 DNA reads as TGTGCCAGTAGTCGGGACAGATTATCCTACGAGCAGTACTTC. Translating it yields CASSRDRLSYEQYF. Together with reference TRBV19 and TRBJ2-7, the CDR3 gives the full variable domain: DGGITQSPKYLFRKEGQNVTLSCEQNLNHDAMYWYRQDPGQGLRLIYYSQIVNDFQKGDIAEGYSVSREKKESFPLTVTSAQKNPTAFYLCASSRDRLSYEQYFGPGTRLTVT.

A few counts support this clonotype. The chain is built from TRBV12-3 or TRBV12-4 and TRBJ1-1; D unresolved. V lost 10 bases to trimming and J lost 1 base, with 19 bases between them. The CDR3 consists of 15 residues. The CDR3 DNA is TGTGCCACCGCCGCAGGTCGGGTTACGAACACTGAAGCTTTCTTT. Its translation: CATAAGRVTNTEAFF.

This clonotype appeared many times. The chain has TRBV4-3 and TRBJ2-3; the match to TRBD2 covers 8 bases. From germline, CDR1 is LGHNA and CDR2 YSLEER. V lost 0 bases, J lost 4 bases, and 12 bases stayed unmatched. The CDR3 extends over 18 amino acids. The CDR3 sequence is CASSQDALNSGIPDTQYF. For the CDR3, the DNA is TGCGCCAGCAGCCAAGACGCCCTCAATAGCGGGATCCCAGATACGCAGTATTTT.

The rearrangement uses TRBV29-1 and TRBJ1-2, with unresolved D. Germline V gives CDR1 SQVTM, CDR2 ANQGSEA. CDR3 length: 8 amino acids. Between the trimmed V and J ends, which lost 8 bases and 8 bases, there was a span of 6 bases. The CDR3 DNA reads as TGCAGCATGAACGGCTACACCTTC. Protein product: CSMNGYTF.

This clonotype came up a few times. The genes are TRBV29-1 and TRBJ2-3, with TRBD1 matching 9 bases. This CDR3 spans 14 amino acids. The V segment lost 7 bases and the J segment 2 bases; nucleotides outside the gene matches: 7. Germline CDR1 and CDR2: SQVTM and ANQGSEA. The chain's CDR3 is CSGIDRGTTDTQYF. The CDR3 region has the DNA TGCAGCGGCATAGACAGGGGGACCACAGATACGCAGTATTTT.